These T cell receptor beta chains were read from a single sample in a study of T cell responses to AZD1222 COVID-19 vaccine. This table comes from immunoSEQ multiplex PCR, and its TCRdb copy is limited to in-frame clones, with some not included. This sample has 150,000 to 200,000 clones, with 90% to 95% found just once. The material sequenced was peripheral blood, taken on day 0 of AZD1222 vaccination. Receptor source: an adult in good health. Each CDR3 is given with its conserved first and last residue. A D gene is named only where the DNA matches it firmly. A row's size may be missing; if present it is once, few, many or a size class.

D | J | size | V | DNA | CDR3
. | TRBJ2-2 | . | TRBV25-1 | TGTGCCAGCAGTGAAGGCCGTAGCGGGGAGCTGTTTTTT | CASSEGRSGELFF
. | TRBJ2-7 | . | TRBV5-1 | TGCGCCAGCAGCTTGGAGACCATAGGCGAGCAGTACTTC | CASSLETIGEQYF
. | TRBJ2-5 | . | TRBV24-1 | TGTGCCACCAGCCCGACAGGACTATCGGAGACCCAGTACTTC | CATSPTGLSETQYF
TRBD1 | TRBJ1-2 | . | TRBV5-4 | TGTGCCAGCAGCTTGGATGTCCGGGACAGCCTCCGAGGGGGCTACACCTTC | CASSLDVRDSLRGGYTF
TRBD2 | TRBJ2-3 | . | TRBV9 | TGTGCCAGCAGCGTCGGGACTAGCGGGAGGTTGGATACGCAGTATTTT | CASSVGTSGRLDTQYF
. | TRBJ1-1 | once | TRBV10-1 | TGCGCCAGCAGTGAGTCGAGAGAAAAAGCTTTCTTT | CASSESREKAFF
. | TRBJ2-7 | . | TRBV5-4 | TGTGCCAGCAGCGGACTTTACGAGCAGTACTTC | CASSGLYEQYF
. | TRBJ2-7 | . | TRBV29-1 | TGCAGCGTTGAAGTCAGTTTGTACGAGCAGTACTTC | CSVEVSLYEQYF
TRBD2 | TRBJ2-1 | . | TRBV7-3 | TGTGCCAGCAGCTTACGGACCGGGACTAGCGCCCGACATAGGGGCTACAATGAGCAGTTCTTC | CASSLRTGTSARHRGYNEQFF
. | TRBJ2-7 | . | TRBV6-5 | TGTGCCAGCAGTTACTCCTCCGGCGAGCAGTACTTC | CASSYSSGEQYF
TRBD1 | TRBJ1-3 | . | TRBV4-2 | TGTGCCAGCAGCCAAGATCCGACAGGGCTTAGATATGGAAACACCATATATTTT | CASSQDPTGLRYGNTIYF
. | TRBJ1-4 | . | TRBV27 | TGTGCCAGCAGTTTATCGAGGCAGGGCGGTGAAAAACTGTTTTTT | CASSLSRQGGEKLFF
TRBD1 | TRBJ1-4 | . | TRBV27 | TGTGCCAGCAGTCCATTAGGGACAGGCAATGAAAAACTGTTTTTT | CASSPLGTGNEKLFF
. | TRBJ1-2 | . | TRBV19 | TGTGCCAGTAGTACCTCAGGGGTAGGCTACACCTTC | CASSTSGVGYTF
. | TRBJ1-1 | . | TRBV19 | TGTGCCAGTAGTATATCTGGAGGAATAACGAACACTGAAGCTTTCTTT | CASSISGGITNTEAFF
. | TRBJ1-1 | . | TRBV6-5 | TGTGCCAGCAGTTACTCGGTCCTATCTGAAGCTTTCTTT | CASSYSVLSEAFF
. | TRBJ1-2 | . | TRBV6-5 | TGTGCCAGCAGTTACTCGATGAGGGGTGGTGGCTACACCTTC | CASSYSMRGGGYTF
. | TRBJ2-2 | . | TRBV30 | TGTGCCTGGAGTGTACGGCGGGGCACAGGCCCCACCGGGGAGCTGTTTTTT | CAWSVRRGTGPTGELFF
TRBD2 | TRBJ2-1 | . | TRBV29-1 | TGCAGCGTTGTACTAGCGGGACACAATGAGCAGTTCTTC | CSVVLAGHNEQFF
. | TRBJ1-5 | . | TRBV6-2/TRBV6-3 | TGTGCCAGCAGTTCCCTGGGAGGGGCCCAGCATTTT | CASSSLGGAQHF
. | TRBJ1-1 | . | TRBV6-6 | TGTGCCAGCAGACTAGGTCTCAGGGGACGCACTGAAGCTTTCTTT | CASRLGLRGRTEAFF
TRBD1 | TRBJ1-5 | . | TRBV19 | TGTGCCAGTAGTATAGAAGGGGGCCATCAGCCCCAGCATTTT | CASSIEGGHQPQHF
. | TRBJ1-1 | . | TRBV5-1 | TGCGCCAGCAGCCCCCGGAGGGGTGAGACTGAAGCTTTCTTT | CASSPRRGETEAFF
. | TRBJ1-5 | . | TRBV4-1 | TGCGCCAGCAGCCAAGGGTCCCAGCCCCAGCATTTT | CASSQGSQPQHF
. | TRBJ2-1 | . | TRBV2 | TGTGCCAGCAGTGGCCGGAGGCACAACAATGAGCAGTTCTTC | CASSGRRHNNEQFF
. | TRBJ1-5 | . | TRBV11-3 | TGTGCCAGCAGCTGGGCGGACAGAGCCTACAATCAGCCCCAGCATTTT | CASSWADRAYNQPQHF
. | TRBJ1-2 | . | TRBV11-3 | TGTGCCAGCAGCTTTACAGGTGGGGCTAACTATGGCTACACCTTC | CASSFTGGANYGYTF
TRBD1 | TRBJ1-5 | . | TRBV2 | TGTGCCAGCAGACTAAGACAGGGTTTAGGTCAGCCCCAGCATTTT | CASRLRQGLGQPQHF
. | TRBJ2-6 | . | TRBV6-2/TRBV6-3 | TGTGCCAGCAGTTACAACCCCGGGGGCGCTGGGGCCAACGTCCTGACTTTC | CASSYNPGGAGANVLTF
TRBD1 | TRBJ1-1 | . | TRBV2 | TGTGCCAGCAGTGAAGCGGGGACAGGCCTGAACACTGAAGCTTTCTTT | CASSEAGTGLNTEAFF
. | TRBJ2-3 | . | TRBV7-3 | TGTGCCAGCAGCTTTACCAGGGCAGATACGCAGTATTTT | CASSFTRADTQYF
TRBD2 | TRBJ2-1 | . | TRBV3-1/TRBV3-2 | TGTGCCAGCAGCCCAGGGGGACTAGCGGGAAGGTCACTTCCCAATGAGCAGTTCTTC | CASSPGGLAGRSLPNEQFF
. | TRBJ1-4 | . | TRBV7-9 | TGTGCCAGCAGCCCCCGGGGCGTGGGGCTGTTTTTT | CASSPRGVGLFF
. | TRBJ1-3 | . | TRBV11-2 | TGTGCCAGCAGCTCACAGGGAATTGGGGGAAACACCATATATTTT | CASSSQGIGGNTIYF